The rows below give T cell receptor beta chains drawn from one sample of a study of graft-versus-host responses after intestinal transplantation. These receptors have no known antigen. Sequencing was performed with immunoSEQ multiplex PCR; in TCRdb, only in-frame clones are kept and a portion is missing. This table holds about 90,000 clones, roughly 92% found once. This specimen was unstimulated CD4+ T cells sorted from spleen or lymph node cells, taken before intestinal transplant. The receptors here all came from a human donor who received an intestinal transplant. Each CDR3 is given with its conserved first and last residue. The D gene is left open where the match is weak. Clone size is not always given. Where it is, it says once, few, many or a class for expanded clones.

V	J	size	D	DNA	CDR3
TRBV11-2	TRBJ2-7	-	TRBD1	TGTGCCAGCAGCAGAATAACAGGGGGCGAGTACGAGCAGTACTTC	CASSRITGGEYEQYF
TRBV6-6	TRBJ1-1	-	-	TGTGCCAGCAGTTATATCACACGATCCAACACTGAAGCTTTCTTT	CASSYITRSNTEAFF
TRBV6-1	TRBJ2-7	-	-	TGTGCCAGCAGTGAGAGGGGGGTGAGGGGCAAGGACGAGCAGTACTTC	CASSERGVRGKDEQYF
TRBV2	TRBJ1-2	-	-	TGTGCCAGGGTGCAGGGGAACTATGGCTACACCTTC	CARVQGNYGYTF
TRBV18	TRBJ2-6	-	-	TGTGCCAGCTCACCACAGGGACAAGCTGGGGCCAACGTCCTGACTTTC	CASSPQGQAGANVLTF
TRBV18	TRBJ1-1	-	-	TGTGCCAGCTCACGGACAGACACTGAAGCTTTCTTT	CASSRTDTEAFF
TRBV9	TRBJ1-1	-	-	TGTGCCAGCAGCGCCAAAGGTAGAACTGAAGCTTTCTTT	CASSAKGRTEAFF
TRBV2	TRBJ2-1	-	TRBD2	TGTGCCAGCAGTGAGTCGGGACTAGCGGTCAATGAGCAGTTCTTC	CASSESGLAVNEQFF
TRBV2	TRBJ1-1	-	-	TGTGCCAGCAGGATATCAGGGGCTGAAGCTTTCTTT	CASRISGAEAFF
TRBV19	TRBJ1-3	-	-	TGTGCCAGTAGTTCACCAGGGGATAGTAACTCTGGAAACACCATATATTTT	CASSSPGDSNSGNTIYF
TRBV4-1	TRBJ2-7	-	-	TGCGCCAGCAGCCAAGACGCTAGCGCGGTTTACGAGCAGTACTTC	CASSQDASAVYEQYF
TRBV5-4	TRBJ2-5	-	TRBD2	TGTGCCAGCAGCTCGCCGGGACTAGCTATGGAGACCCAGTACTTC	CASSSPGLAMETQYF
TRBV11-3	TRBJ1-1	few	-	TGTGCCAGCAGCTTGGACCGGAACACTGAAGCTTTCTTT	CASSLDRNTEAFF
TRBV5-4	TRBJ1-1	-	TRBD1	TGTGCCAGCAGCTTTCCGACAGGGAGGGGTACTGAAGCTTTCTTT	CASSFPTGRGTEAFF
TRBV5-1	TRBJ2-1	-	-	TGCGCCAGCAGCTTGGCTGGGGTTAGGGAGCAGTTCTTC	CASSLAGVREQFF
TRBV28	TRBJ1-5	-	-	TGTGCCAGCAGCCCCCGGGACCTCGCTCAGCCCCAGCATTTT	CASSPRDLAQPQHF
TRBV14	TRBJ2-3	-	-	TGTGCCAGCAGCTCCGGGACTTACATCACAGATACGCAGTATTTT	CASSSGTYITDTQYF
TRBV2	TRBJ2-1	-	TRBD2	TGTGCCAGCAGGGGAGGGGACGTCTACAATGAGCAGTTCTTC	CASRGGDVYNEQFF
TRBV29-1	TRBJ2-1	-	-	TGCAGCTTACGACTAGACCTCAATGAGCAGTTCTTC	CSLRLDLNEQFF
TRBV5-1	TRBJ2-3	-	-	TGCGCCAGCAGAGAAGCGGGCGCAGATACGCAGTATTTT	CASREAGADTQYF
TRBV7-9	TRBJ2-6	-	-	TGTGCCAGCAGCATCGTTAGGTCCTCTGGGGCCAACGTCCTGACTTTC	CASSIVRSSGANVLTF
TRBV30	TRBJ2-2	-	-	TGTGCCTGGAGTGATAGACCGATCGGGGAGCTGTTTTTT	CAWSDRPIGELFF
TRBV6-6	TRBJ1-3	-	-	TGTGCCAGCAGTTACTGGCAGGGGAACTCTGGAAACACCATATATTTT	CASSYWQGNSGNTIYF
TRBV19	TRBJ1-2	-	-	TGTGCCAGTGGTACGACGCCCTTCGGCTACACCTTC	CASGTTPFGYTF
TRBV9	TRBJ2-1	-	TRBD1	TGTGCCAGCAGCCCGCGCGGGAGGACAGGGGGAGCGGGTGAGCAGTTCTTC	CASSPRGRTGGAGEQFF
TRBV19	TRBJ1-1	-	-	TGTGCCAGTAGTATGAGGAGGGGCGATGAAGCTTTCTTT	CASSMRRGDEAFF
TRBV5-4	TRBJ1-2	-	TRBD1	TGTGCCAGCAGCTCAAGGGACAGGGCCTCCTATGGCTACACCTTC	CASSSRDRASYGYTF
TRBV7-6	TRBJ2-3	-	TRBD1	TGTGCCAGCAGCTTAACCGGGACAGAACTAGATACGCAGTATTTT	CASSLTGTELDTQYF
TRBV5-1	TRBJ1-5	-	TRBD1	TGCGCCAGCAGCCCGGGACAGGGAGTGGATCAGCCCCAGCATTTT	CASSPGQGVDQPQHF
TRBV2	TRBJ2-1	-	-	TGTGCCAGCAGTGAAGTATTAGCCGTATCTCGAAGCAAAGAGAATGAGCAGTTCTTC	CASSEVLAVSRSKENEQFF
TRBV6-5	TRBJ2-3	-	TRBD1	TGTGCCAGCCGGGACAGGGAAGATACGCAGTATTTT	CASRDREDTQYF
TRBV27	TRBJ1-1	-	-	TGTGCCAGCAGTTTTTCAGGGTTCGCCGAAGCTTTCTTT	CASSFSGFAEAFF
TRBV4-3	TRBJ2-2	-	-	TGCGCCAGCAGCCTTATCGTCACGGGAGTAAGGGAGCTGTTTTTT	CASSLIVTGVRELFF
TRBV7-9	TRBJ1-4	-	TRBD1	TGTGCCAGCAGCTTAGAGGGACAGGGGAAGGAAAAACTGTTTTTT	CASSLEGQGKEKLFF
TRBV19	TRBJ2-7	-	-	TGTGCCAGTAGTATACGTACAGGTGATATCTACGAGCAGTACTTC	CASSIRTGDIYEQYF
TRBV18	TRBJ2-1	-	-	TGTGCCAGCTCATTTACAGGAGACTCCTACAATGAGCAGTTCTTC	CASSFTGDSYNEQFF
TRBV5-1	TRBJ1-1	-	-	TGCGCCAGCAGCTTTCAAGGGGCCACTGAAGCTTTCTTT	CASSFQGATEAFF
TRBV21-1	TRBJ1-1	once	-	TGTGCCAGCAGCAAAACCAGGGAGAACACTGAAGCTTTCTTT	CASSKTRENTEAFF
TRBV7-9	TRBJ1-2	-	-	TGTGCCAGCAGCGCCTCAGGGAAAAACTATGGCTACACCTTC	CASSASGKNYGYTF
TRBV19	TRBJ2-5	-	-	TGTGCCAGTAGTACCTACGGCGGTCCTCAGGGGACCCAGTACTTC	CASSTYGGPQGTQYF
TRBV6-5	TRBJ1-2	-	-	TGTGCCAGCAGTTTAGACAGGAGTTATGGCTACACCTTC	CASSLDRSYGYTF